These 17 T cell receptor beta chains originate from one sample sequenced in a study of cytomegalovirus exposure and HLA in healthy donors. In the PCR, 60 Vbeta and 13 Jbeta primers were used. The assay was immunoSEQ multiplex PCR, and TCRdb's table has in-frame clones only and misses some. The table for this sample gives tens of thousands of clones. The sample comprised PBMCs. The receptor source for this set is a man in his thirties or forties in good health and CMV-seronegative.

The rearrangement joins TRBV4-1 to TRBJ2-5; D might be TRBD2 (6 bases). CDR1 is MGHRA, CDR2 YSYEKL, per germline. Between the trimmed V and J ends, which lost 1 base and 4 bases, there was a span of 10 bases. The CDR3 is 14 amino acids. For the CDR3, the DNA is TGCGCCAGCAGCCAAGGAGGACTACCAGAGACCCAGTACTTC. Its translation: CASSQGGLPETQYF.

V is TRBV7-6 and J is TRBJ2-7, with a weak D call TRBD1 (5 bases). The CDR3 sequence is 14 residues long. Looked up from germline, CDR1 is SGHVS and CDR2 is FNYEAQ. With 0 bases removed from V and 2 bases from J, the gap between germline ends came to 8 bases. CDR3 sequence: CASSLALGAYEQYF. CDR3 in DNA: TGTGCCAGCAGCTTAGCCCTAGGGGCCTACGAGCAGTACTTC.

V is TRBV6-5 and J is TRBJ1-2; TRBD1 agrees at 8 bases. CDR3 length: 15 residues. Trimming took 0 bases from V and 7 from J; bases not matched to a gene: 7. Germline V CDR1 and CDR2: MNHEY, SVGAGI. As DNA, the CDR3 is TGTGCCAGCAGTTACTCGGTAGGGACAGGAGGTGGCTACACCTTC. Translating gives CASSYSVGTGGGYTF.

The J gene is TRBJ1-1, the V gene TRBV14; possibly TRBD1 for D (6 bases). Germline V gene sequence: CDR1 SGHDN, CDR2 FVKESK. Trimming stripped 4 bases from V and 1 base from J, with 7 bases between. This CDR3 contains 13 residues. The CDR3 sequence: CASSLQGNTEAFF. In nucleotides, the CDR3 is TGTGCCAGCAGCCTACAGGGGAACACTGAAGCTTTCTTT.

This sequence joins TRBV5-1 and TRBJ1-1; unclear D gene. V was clipped by 0 bases and J by 11 bases, with 14 bases between them. Germline-derived CDR1 and CDR2 are SGHRS and YFSETQ. The CDR3 extends over 13 amino acids. The CDR3 is CASSLEARVGAFF. CDR3 in DNA: TGCGCCAGCAGCTTGGAGGCGCGGGTGGGGGCTTTCTTT.

The chain is built from TRBV4-3 and TRBJ2-7, with 9 bases that match TRBD2. CDR3 length: 16 amino acids. V lost 0 bases and J lost 6; bases outside the gene matches: 9. CDR1 is LGHNA, CDR2 YSLEER, per germline. CDR3 in DNA: TGCGCCAGCAGCCAAGATGAGGGTAGCGGGAGCAGCGAGCAGTACTTC. Protein: CASSQDEGSGSSEQYF.

This sequence joins TRBV5-6 and TRBJ1-2; D call uncertain. Germline CDR1 and CDR2: SGHDT and YYEEEE. V lost 0 bases and J lost 2, with 5 bases in between. This CDR3 contains 13 residues. The CDR3 is CASSLGRNYGYTF. The CDR3 DNA reads as TGTGCCAGCAGCTTGGGCAGGAACTATGGCTACACCTTC.

V is TRBV5-8 and J is TRBJ2-7, with 9 bases identical to TRBD1. The V gene's germline CDR1 is SGHTS and CDR2 YDEGEE. J gave up 2 bases and V 0 bases, and 3 bases lay outside the gene matches. CDR3 length: 15 amino acids. The CDR3 reads CASSLVGTGPYEQYF. Here the CDR3 DNA reads TGTGCCAGCAGCTTGGTTGGGACAGGGCCCTACGAGCAGTACTTC.

The rearrangement links TRBV18 to TRBJ2-2; weak D call: TRBD2 (6 bases). The V gene lost 4 bases and the J gene lost 1 base, with 10 bases spanning the gap. The CDR3 runs 15 residues. The germline CDR1 and CDR2 sequences are KGHSH and LQKENI. CDR3 amino acids: CASSLPGENTGELFF. DNA of the CDR3: TGTGCCAGCTCACTCCCGGGGGAGAACACCGGGGAGCTGTTTTTT.

The V and J genes are TRBV19 and TRBJ2-2; 11 bases match TRBD2. The germline CDR1 and CDR2 sequences are LNHDA and SQIVND (reference sequence). V was pared by 6 bases and J by 1 base, with 7 bases of the junction left unmatched. The CDR3 is 17 residues long. CDR3 region: CASRKVAGGLNTGELFF. The CDR3, as DNA: TGTGCCAGTAGAAAGGTAGCGGGAGGGCTGAACACCGGGGAGCTGTTTTTT.

The V call is TRBV4-3, the J call TRBJ2-3; the D gene is possibly TRBD2 (7 bases). Trimming removed 4 bases from V and 5 bases from J, with 25 bases in between. This CDR3 is built from 18 residues. Per germline, CDR1 LGHNA and CDR2 YSLEER. The CDR3 protein is CASSPWGGAARTGDTQYF. The CDR3 DNA reads TGCGCCAGCAGCCCTTGGGGGGGGGCCGCTCGGACTGGAGATACGCAGTATTTT.

The V call is TRBV6-5, the J call TRBJ1-2; a possible D gene is TRBD1 (5 bases). V was shortened by 0 bases and J by 0 bases, with 8 bases between the two germline ends. The CDR3 runs to 15 residues. Germline values: CDR1 MNHEY, CDR2 SVGAGI. CDR3 sequence (DNA): TGTGCCAGCAGTTACTCCCAGGGTCCTAACTATGGCTACACCTTC. Protein product: CASSYSQGPNYGYTF.

The J gene is TRBJ2-7, the V gene TRBV6-1; TRBD1 might be the D (5 bases). Looked up from germline, CDR1 is MNHNS and CDR2 is SASEGT. V was pared by 6 bases and J by 5 bases, with 20 bases between. The CDR3 runs 15 residues. The CDR3 DNA follows: TGTGCCAGCAGCCTCACCCCAGGGTCCCGGGACGAGCAGTACTTC. Translated, it gives CASSLTPGSRDEQYF.

The V gene is TRBV5-4, the J gene TRBJ2-7; weak D call: TRBD2 (5 bases). CDR3 length equals 15 residues. The germline gives CDR1 SGHNT, CDR2 YYREEE (reference sequence). The V gene lost 2 bases and the J gene lost 0 bases, with 12 bases spanning the gap. This CDR3 is CASSLGLPSSYEQYF. The CDR3 coding sequence is TGTGCCAGCAGCTTAGGACTGCCGAGCTCCTACGAGCAGTACTTC.

V usage is TRBV20-1 and J usage is TRBJ2-7, with D uncertain. The CDR3 length is 11 residues. V lost 3 bases to trimming and J lost 4 bases, with 7 bases between them. The germline V gene encodes CDR1 DFQATT and CDR2 SNEGSKA (reference sequence). The CDR3 coding sequence is TGCAGTGCTAGCGAGGAATACGAGCAGTACTTC. Amino acids: CSASEEYEQYF.

This chain joins TRBV6-5 and TRBJ2-5, with D hard to call. Germline loops: CDR1 MNHEY, CDR2 SVGAGI. The CDR3 totals 15 residues. Trimming cost V 0 bases and J 2 bases, with 10 bases left between them. CDR3 amino acids: CASSYSLGFQETQYF. CDR3 bases: TGTGCCAGCAGTTACTCGTTGGGCTTTCAAGAGACCCAGTACTTC.

V and J are TRBV6-5 and TRBJ2-7, with D unresolved. The CDR3 length is 14 residues. The germline CDR1 and CDR2 sequences are MNHEY and SVGAGI. V was pared by 0 bases and J by 0 bases, with 6 bases between. The CDR3 loop is CASSYSRSSYEQYF. The CDR3 DNA sequence: TGTGCCAGCAGTTACTCGAGAAGCTCCTACGAGCAGTACTTC.